A selection of T cell receptor beta chains follows, all from one sample in a study of cytomegalovirus exposure and HLA in healthy donors. Sequenced by immunoSEQ multiplex PCR; TCRdb stores in-frame clones only, minus some. This table has roughly 98,000 clones, about 70% appearing once. The specimen sequenced was PBMCs. These receptors were collected from a woman in her seventies in good health and CMV-seropositive. The CDR3 runs from the conserved cysteine through the conserved F or W. Each record gives: V gene, D gene, clone size, J gene, CDR3 DNA, CDR3 protein. A D gene is named only where the DNA matches it firmly. Only some rows state a clone size, as once, few, many or a class for expanded clones.

v_call: TRBV28
d_call: TRBD1
clone_size: NA
j_call: TRBJ2-7
cdr3_nt: TGTGCCAGCAGTTCAGCACAGGGGGCCTACGAGCAGTACTTC
cdr3_aa: CASSSAQGAYEQYF

v_call: TRBV10-2
d_call: TRBD2
clone_size: NA
j_call: TRBJ2-3
cdr3_nt: TGCGCCAGCAGGATGGGGTCTAGCGGGAGTGCAGATACGCAGTATTTT
cdr3_aa: CASRMGSSGSADTQYF

v_call: TRBV9
d_call: NA
clone_size: NA
j_call: TRBJ1-3
cdr3_nt: TGTGCCAGCAGCGTAGGCGGACAGAATGGAAACACCATATATTTT
cdr3_aa: CASSVGGQNGNTIYF

v_call: TRBV9
d_call: TRBD1
clone_size: few
j_call: TRBJ2-3
cdr3_nt: TGTGCCAGCAGCCCGGGACAGGGAACCAGCACAGATACGCAGTATTTT
cdr3_aa: CASSPGQGTSTDTQYF

v_call: TRBV7-7
d_call: TRBD2
clone_size: few
j_call: TRBJ2-7
cdr3_nt: TGTGCTAGCAGCTTACTAGCGGGGGACTCCTACGAGCAGTACTTC
cdr3_aa: CASSLLAGDSYEQYF

v_call: TRBV30
d_call: TRBD1
clone_size: few
j_call: TRBJ1-2
cdr3_nt: TGTGCCTGGAGTCTCCGCTTCGGGACAGACTATGGCTACACCTTC
cdr3_aa: CAWSLRFGTDYGYTF

v_call: TRBV5-6
d_call: NA
clone_size: few
j_call: TRBJ1-2
cdr3_nt: TGTGCCAGCAGATCGAGGACAACCTATGGCTACACCTTC
cdr3_aa: CASRSRTTYGYTF

v_call: TRBV15
d_call: NA
clone_size: few
j_call: TRBJ2-5
cdr3_nt: TGTGCCACCAGCAGCGCCAGGAAAGAGACCCAGTACTTC
cdr3_aa: CATSSARKETQYF

v_call: TRBV6-5
d_call: TRBD2
clone_size: once
j_call: TRBJ2-1
cdr3_nt: TGTGCCAGCAGTTACTCGCCTAGCGGCAACTACAATGAGCAGTTCTTC
cdr3_aa: CASSYSPSGNYNEQFF

v_call: TRBV5-4
d_call: TRBD1
clone_size: few
j_call: TRBJ1-1
cdr3_nt: TGTGCCAGCAGCCCGGCCCCGACAGGGGCGAACACTGAAGCTTTCTTT
cdr3_aa: CASSPAPTGANTEAFF

v_call: TRBV7-3
d_call: TRBD2
clone_size: NA
j_call: TRBJ2-7
cdr3_nt: TGTGCCAGCAGCCTCCCTCGGGGGGGCGAGCAGTACTTC
cdr3_aa: CASSLPRGGEQYF

v_call: TRBV5-7
d_call: TRBD1
clone_size: medium-sized
j_call: TRBJ2-2
cdr3_nt: TGTGCCAGCAGCATTGGGACAGGCCCCTCGAACACCGGGGAGCTGTTTTTT
cdr3_aa: CASSIGTGPSNTGELFF

v_call: TRBV5-6
d_call: TRBD2
clone_size: NA
j_call: TRBJ2-3
cdr3_nt: TGTGCCAGCACCCTGGGGGGGGTAAATACGCAGTATTTT
cdr3_aa: CASTLGGVNTQYF

v_call: TRBV11-3
d_call: TRBD2
clone_size: few
j_call: TRBJ2-2
cdr3_nt: TGTGCCAGCAGCTTACCCCCAGGAACGGGGGGAAACACCGGGGAGCTGTTTTTT
cdr3_aa: CASSLPPGTGGNTGELFF

v_call: TRBV27
d_call: NA
clone_size: NA
j_call: TRBJ2-2
cdr3_nt: TGTGCCAGCCGAAGGGGGTATGATACCGGGGAGCTGTTTTTT
cdr3_aa: CASRRGYDTGELFF

v_call: TRBV7-9
d_call: NA
clone_size: NA
j_call: TRBJ1-3
cdr3_nt: TGTGCCAGCAGCACACAGCTCCTCGCTGGAAACACCATATATTTT
cdr3_aa: CASSTQLLAGNTIYF

v_call: TRBV27
d_call: NA
clone_size: NA
j_call: TRBJ2-1
cdr3_nt: TGTGCCAGCAGACCCGGGGGGCCCTACAATGAGCAGTTCTTC
cdr3_aa: CASRPGGPYNEQFF

v_call: TRBV28
d_call: NA
clone_size: NA
j_call: TRBJ1-1
cdr3_nt: TGTGCCAGCACCCGGTGGGGGGTGGATTGGAACACTGAAGCTTTCTTT
cdr3_aa: CASTRWGVDWNTEAFF

v_call: TRBV11-2
d_call: NA
clone_size: few
j_call: TRBJ2-1
cdr3_nt: TGTGCCAGCAGCTTCTCTGGGGGCCCGTTCTTC
cdr3_aa: CASSFSGGPFF

v_call: TRBV5-6
d_call: NA
clone_size: once
j_call: TRBJ2-5
cdr3_nt: TGTGCCAGCCGGGGGACTTTTCAAGAGACCCAGTACTTC
cdr3_aa: CASRGTFQETQYF

v_call: TRBV7-3
d_call: NA
clone_size: NA
j_call: TRBJ2-7
cdr3_nt: TGTGCCAGCAGCCTCGGGACTTCCCTGTACTACGAGCAGTACTTC
cdr3_aa: CASSLGTSLYYEQYF

v_call: TRBV5-4
d_call: TRBD1
clone_size: few
j_call: TRBJ2-2
cdr3_nt: TGTGCCAGCAGCTCGGGACAGCCGAACACCGGGGAGCTGTTTTTT
cdr3_aa: CASSSGQPNTGELFF

v_call: TRBV7-7
d_call: NA
clone_size: NA
j_call: TRBJ2-1
cdr3_nt: TGTGCTAGCAGCGCGGAGGGGGCGGATGAGCAGTTCTTC
cdr3_aa: CASSAEGADEQFF

v_call: TRBV4-2
d_call: TRBD1
clone_size: NA
j_call: TRBJ1-6
cdr3_nt: TGTGCCAGCAGCCAGGACAGGGCAAATTCACCCCTCCACTTT
cdr3_aa: CASSQDRANSPLHF

v_call: TRBV6-5
d_call: TRBD1
clone_size: few
j_call: TRBJ2-2
cdr3_nt: TGTGCCAGCAACGGACAGGGCCCGAGGGGGGAGCTGTTTTTT
cdr3_aa: CASNGQGPRGELFF

v_call: TRBV19
d_call: NA
clone_size: NA
j_call: TRBJ1-1
cdr3_nt: TGTGCCAGTACCTTGGACAGCACTTATACTGAAGCTTTCTTT
cdr3_aa: CASTLDSTYTEAFF

v_call: TRBV19
d_call: NA
clone_size: NA
j_call: TRBJ1-1
cdr3_nt: TGTGCCAGTAGTATTGCCAGGGGCACTGAAGCTTTCTTT
cdr3_aa: CASSIARGTEAFF

v_call: TRBV4-2
d_call: NA
clone_size: NA
j_call: TRBJ2-3
cdr3_nt: TGTGCCAGCAGCCAAGATTGGGGCTATGACACCACAGATACGCAGTATTTT
cdr3_aa: CASSQDWGYDTTDTQYF

v_call: TRBV5-1
d_call: TRBD1
clone_size: NA
j_call: TRBJ2-4
cdr3_nt: TGCGCCAGCAGCCCAGGTGGGAGAAGATCGACAGGGGAAAACATTCAGTACTTC
cdr3_aa: CASSPGGRRSTGENIQYF

v_call: TRBV10-2
d_call: NA
clone_size: few
j_call: TRBJ1-4
cdr3_nt: TGTGCCAGCAAGCAGGACACCTTTAATGAAAAACTGTTTTTT
cdr3_aa: CASKQDTFNEKLFF

v_call: TRBV7-9
d_call: TRBD2
clone_size: few
j_call: TRBJ2-3
cdr3_nt: TGTGCCAGCAAGCCAAAGCGGGAGGTGTCAGATACGCAGTATTTT
cdr3_aa: CASKPKREVSDTQYF

v_call: TRBV9
d_call: NA
clone_size: few
j_call: TRBJ2-1
cdr3_nt: TGTGCCAGCAGCCCATCCCGGACTCTCTACAATGAGCAGTTCTTC
cdr3_aa: CASSPSRTLYNEQFF

v_call: TRBV28
d_call: NA
clone_size: NA
j_call: TRBJ1-6
cdr3_nt: TGTGCCAGCAGTTTAGGGGGGATCCGGAATTCACCCCTCCACTTT
cdr3_aa: CASSLGGIRNSPLHF

v_call: TRBV6-1
d_call: NA
clone_size: NA
j_call: TRBJ1-5
cdr3_nt: TGTGCCAGCGCCGGGTGGGTTAATCAGCCCCAGCATTTT
cdr3_aa: CASAGWVNQPQHF

v_call: TRBV2
d_call: NA
clone_size: NA
j_call: TRBJ2-1
cdr3_nt: TGTGCCAGCAGTCCTCTAGGGGGGGCCGGGGAGCAGTTCTTC
cdr3_aa: CASSPLGGAGEQFF

v_call: TRBV2
d_call: TRBD1
clone_size: few
j_call: TRBJ1-5
cdr3_nt: TGTGCCAGCGGCCGACTCGGACAGGCGAATCAGCCCCAGCATTTT
cdr3_aa: CASGRLGQANQPQHF

v_call: TRBV27
d_call: NA
clone_size: NA
j_call: TRBJ2-7
cdr3_nt: TGTGCCAGCAGTTCTCCGGGTACACGAAGGTACGAGCAGTACTTC
cdr3_aa: CASSSPGTRRYEQYF

v_call: TRBV19
d_call: NA
clone_size: NA
j_call: TRBJ1-5
cdr3_nt: TGTGCCAGTCGGAGCAACGGGCAGCCCCAGCATTTT
cdr3_aa: CASRSNGQPQHF

v_call: TRBV2
d_call: TRBD2
clone_size: NA
j_call: TRBJ2-5
cdr3_nt: TGTGCCAGCAGTGGGGGACTACACCAAGAGACCCAGTACTTC
cdr3_aa: CASSGGLHQETQYF

v_call: TRBV7-3
d_call: NA
clone_size: NA
j_call: TRBJ2-1
cdr3_nt: TGTGCCAGCAGCTTAACGGGGCAGAACAATGAGCAGTTCTTC
cdr3_aa: CASSLTGQNNEQFF

v_call: TRBV7-3
d_call: NA
clone_size: NA
j_call: TRBJ1-1
cdr3_nt: TGTGCCAGCAGCTTAACCGGGAAAACTGAAGCTTTCTTT
cdr3_aa: CASSLTGKTEAFF

v_call: TRBV6-5
d_call: TRBD1
clone_size: NA
j_call: TRBJ2-7
cdr3_nt: TGTGCCAGCAGTTACCGGGACAGGGGGCTCCACGAGCAGTACTTC
cdr3_aa: CASSYRDRGLHEQYF

v_call: TRBV6-4
d_call: NA
clone_size: NA
j_call: TRBJ1-5
cdr3_nt: TGTGCCAGCAGTGACGAGGCAGGGGTACAGCCCCAGCATTTT
cdr3_aa: CASSDEAGVQPQHF

v_call: TRBV5-6
d_call: NA
clone_size: NA
j_call: TRBJ2-3
cdr3_nt: TGTGCCAGCAGCTTGCGTCAGGTTAGCACAGATACGCAGTATTTT
cdr3_aa: CASSLRQVSTDTQYF

v_call: TRBV5-6
d_call: TRBD1
clone_size: NA
j_call: TRBJ2-1
cdr3_nt: TGTGCCAGCAGCTTGGCGGGTTGGGGACAGTTGGGACGGGAGCAGTTCTTC
cdr3_aa: CASSLAGWGQLGREQFF

v_call: TRBV9
d_call: NA
clone_size: NA
j_call: TRBJ2-1
cdr3_nt: TGTGCCAGCAGCGTCACGAGCTCCTACAATGAGCAGTTCTTC
cdr3_aa: CASSVTSSYNEQFF

v_call: TRBV11-2
d_call: TRBD1
clone_size: NA
j_call: TRBJ2-7
cdr3_nt: TGTGCCAGCAGCTTAGTGGGGGACAGCGTCTACGAGCAGTACTTC
cdr3_aa: CASSLVGDSVYEQYF